This TCR beta chain stems from a study of T-cell reconstitution after alpha-beta-depleted transplantation in children. V shed 0 bases, J shed 5 bases, and the junction held 8 bases outside the gene matches. CDR3 size: 16 residues. Germline assignment: CDR1 SGHRS and CDR2 YFSETQ. Construction of the TCRbeta library involved unique molecular identifiers. TCRdb re-analysed the PCR reads in MiXCR, keeping a single row per CDR3 protein. The table has under 450,000 distinct CDR3 sequences, roughly 14% seen once. Specimen: PBMCs, collected from the stem cell graft. The chain links TRBV5-1 to TRBJ1-2; TRBD1 matches at 9 bases. This TCR derives from a human donor who donated a stem cell graft to a child with Fanconi anemia. DNA for the CDR3: TGCGCCAGCAGCTTGGACCGACAGGGGGGAATGTATGGCTACACCTTC. It codes for CASSLDRQGGMYGYTF.